These T cell receptor beta chains were read from a single sample in a study of PD-1 blockade in classical Hodgkin lymphoma. The data were produced by immunoSEQ multiplex PCR, yet TCRdb's version contains in-frame clones alone and is incomplete. The sample holds over 20,000 clones; under 75% are singletons and the top ten take 30%. Sequenced here: peripheral blood mononuclear cells (PBMCs), sampled before the fourth cycle of nivolumab. The receptors were sampled from a human donor with classical Hodgkin lymphoma. The CDR3 runs from the conserved cysteine through the conserved F or W. Each record gives: clone size, D gene, V gene, J gene, CDR3 protein, CDR3 DNA. The D gene is left open where the match is weak. Size values are once, few and many counts, or a class for expanded clones, and some rows have none.

clone size: -; D gene: -; V gene: TRBV4-3; J gene: TRBJ1-2; CDR3 protein: CASSQNRGYGYTF; CDR3 DNA: TGCGCCAGCAGCCAAAACAGAGGCTATGGCTACACCTTC
clone size: -; D gene: -; V gene: TRBV6-5; J gene: TRBJ2-7; CDR3 protein: CASSQTMGHEQYF; CDR3 DNA: TGTGCCAGCAGCCAGACAATGGGTCACGAGCAGTACTTC
clone size: -; D gene: -; V gene: TRBV9; J gene: TRBJ2-1; CDR3 protein: CASNPGNNEQFF; CDR3 DNA: TGTGCCAGCAATCCGGGCAACAATGAGCAGTTCTTC
clone size: -; D gene: -; V gene: TRBV4-1; J gene: TRBJ1-1; CDR3 protein: CASSQPFARLNTEAFF; CDR3 DNA: TGCGCCAGCAGCCAGCCGTTTGCCAGATTGAACACTGAAGCTTTCTTT
clone size: -; D gene: TRBD2; V gene: TRBV5-1; J gene: TRBJ2-3; CDR3 protein: CASSSTLAGGPTDTQYF; CDR3 DNA: TGCGCCAGCAGCTCCACGTTAGCGGGGGGCCCGACAGATACGCAGTATTTT
clone size: -; D gene: TRBD2; V gene: TRBV11-3; J gene: TRBJ2-3; CDR3 protein: CASSLVPAGGRDTQYF; CDR3 DNA: TGTGCCAGCAGCTTAGTACCAGCGGGGGGCAGAGATACGCAGTATTTT
clone size: -; D gene: -; V gene: TRBV6-5; J gene: TRBJ1-4; CDR3 protein: CASSYSGDLNEKLFF; CDR3 DNA: TGTGCCAGCAGTTACTCGGGGGATTTGAATGAAAAACTGTTTTTT
clone size: -; D gene: -; V gene: TRBV4-3; J gene: TRBJ1-2; CDR3 protein: CASSQDRGSYGYTF; CDR3 DNA: TGCGCCAGCAGCCAAGATAGGGGGAGTTATGGCTACACCTTC
clone size: -; D gene: -; V gene: TRBV5-4; J gene: TRBJ1-6; CDR3 protein: CASSLHPRGGNSPLHF; CDR3 DNA: TGTGCCAGCAGCTTGCATCCTCGAGGGGGTAATTCACCCCTCCACTTT
clone size: -; D gene: -; V gene: TRBV19; J gene: TRBJ1-5; CDR3 protein: CASSMWGAVNQPQHF; CDR3 DNA: TGTGCCAGTAGTATGTGGGGGGCCGTCAATCAGCCCCAGCATTTT
clone size: -; D gene: TRBD1; V gene: TRBV27; J gene: TRBJ2-1; CDR3 protein: CASSTGGHGEQFF; CDR3 DNA: TGTGCCAGCTCAACAGGGGGCCATGGTGAGCAGTTCTTC
clone size: -; D gene: -; V gene: TRBV4-1; J gene: TRBJ1-2; CDR3 protein: CASSQGLANYGYTF; CDR3 DNA: TGCGCCAGCAGCCAAGGACTTGCTAACTATGGCTACACCTTC
clone size: -; D gene: -; V gene: TRBV7-9; J gene: TRBJ1-1; CDR3 protein: CASSLGSGLTEAFF; CDR3 DNA: TGTGCCAGCAGCTTAGGTTCGGGGTTGACTGAAGCTTTCTTT
clone size: -; D gene: -; V gene: TRBV5-1; J gene: TRBJ2-2; CDR3 protein: CASSFLLSENTGELFF; CDR3 DNA: TGCGCCAGCAGCTTCCTATTGTCGGAGAACACCGGGGAGCTGTTTTTT
clone size: -; D gene: -; V gene: TRBV5-4; J gene: TRBJ1-1; CDR3 protein: CASSLFGGTEAFF; CDR3 DNA: TGTGCCAGCAGCTTGTTTGGGGGCACTGAAGCTTTCTTT
clone size: -; D gene: TRBD1; V gene: TRBV2; J gene: TRBJ2-5; CDR3 protein: CASRSQGDGQETQYF; CDR3 DNA: TGTGCCTCCCGGTCACAGGGGGACGGACAAGAGACCCAGTACTTC
clone size: -; D gene: -; V gene: TRBV7-3; J gene: TRBJ2-1; CDR3 protein: CASSPSRGNEQFF; CDR3 DNA: TGTGCCAGCAGCCCATCCCGGGGGAATGAGCAGTTCTTC
clone size: -; D gene: TRBD2; V gene: TRBV9; J gene: TRBJ2-7; CDR3 protein: CASSVDLAGAKQYF; CDR3 DNA: TGTGCCAGCAGCGTAGACCTAGCGGGGGCCAAGCAGTACTTC
clone size: -; D gene: -; V gene: TRBV4-3; J gene: TRBJ1-1; CDR3 protein: CASSQDRAGEAFF; CDR3 DNA: TGCGCCAGCAGCCAAGATAGGGCGGGTGAAGCTTTCTTT
clone size: -; D gene: TRBD1; V gene: TRBV7-7; J gene: TRBJ1-5; CDR3 protein: CASTGDRVHRFTQPQHF; CDR3 DNA: TGTGCTAGCACCGGGGACAGGGTGCATAGGTTCACCCAGCCCCAGCATTTT
clone size: -; D gene: TRBD1; V gene: TRBV5-1; J gene: TRBJ1-6; CDR3 protein: CASSFSGGANSPLHF; CDR3 DNA: TGCGCCAGCAGCTTTTCAGGGGGCGCGAATTCACCCCTCCACTTT
clone size: few; D gene: TRBD1; V gene: TRBV5-5; J gene: TRBJ1-4; CDR3 protein: CASSPQGGQSNEKLFF; CDR3 DNA: TGCGCCAGCAGCCCTCAAGGGGGACAGAGTAATGAAAAACTGTTTTTT
clone size: -; D gene: -; V gene: TRBV5-1; J gene: TRBJ2-3; CDR3 protein: CASSLGQGDTQYF; CDR3 DNA: TGCGCCAGCAGCTTGGGTCAGGGGGATACGCAGTATTTT
clone size: -; D gene: TRBD1; V gene: TRBV7-8; J gene: TRBJ1-3; CDR3 protein: CASRSGQVSGNTIYF; CDR3 DNA: TGTGCCAGCAGAAGTGGACAGGTGTCTGGAAACACCATATATTTT
clone size: few; D gene: TRBD1; V gene: TRBV28; J gene: TRBJ1-2; CDR3 protein: CASSSDRVANYGYTF; CDR3 DNA: TGTGCCAGCAGTTCGGACAGGGTGGCTAACTATGGCTACACCTTC
clone size: -; D gene: TRBD1; V gene: TRBV2; J gene: TRBJ1-5; CDR3 protein: CATGTEPGPQHF; CDR3 DNA: TGTGCCACCGGGACAGAGCCAGGTCCCCAGCATTTT
clone size: few; D gene: -; V gene: TRBV2; J gene: TRBJ2-7; CDR3 protein: CASSVEKGNYEQYF; CDR3 DNA: TGTGCCAGCAGTGTGGAGAAGGGGAACTACGAGCAGTACTTC
clone size: -; D gene: TRBD2; V gene: TRBV7-6; J gene: TRBJ2-2; CDR3 protein: CASSFGGGATGELFF; CDR3 DNA: TGTGCCAGCAGCTTCGGGGGGGGAGCCACCGGGGAGCTGTTTTTT
clone size: -; D gene: -; V gene: TRBV7-7; J gene: TRBJ1-1; CDR3 protein: CASSSDRNTEAFF; CDR3 DNA: TGTGCTAGCAGCTCCGACAGGAACACTGAAGCTTTCTTT
clone size: -; D gene: TRBD1; V gene: TRBV27; J gene: TRBJ1-4; CDR3 protein: CASSPGQGNEKLFF; CDR3 DNA: TGTGCCAGCAGTCCCGGACAGGGTAATGAAAAACTGTTTTTT
clone size: -; D gene: -; V gene: TRBV19; J gene: TRBJ1-2; CDR3 protein: CASSIQSSNYGYTF; CDR3 DNA: TGTGCCAGTAGTATACAGAGCTCTAACTATGGCTACACCTTC